This record concerns one T cell receptor (beta chain) sequence. The gene symbols are mouse symbols. From the germline J gene comes the end of the CDR3, since the read stops 4 residues before it. The source of the sample is a study of CD8+ T cells in alopecia areata. RNA, once extracted, was reverse transcribed into cDNA for use as the sequencing template. The data were produced by immunoSEQ multiplex PCR, yet TCRdb's version contains in-frame clones alone and is incomplete. There are about 120,000 clones in the sample, none observed a single time. Germline V CDR1 and CDR2: FNHDT, SITEND (reference sequence). The trim removed 7 bases at V and 6 bases at J, leaving 1 base unmatched. The length of the CDR3 is 12 residues.

The sample taken for sequencing was lesional skin. The chain has TRBV19 and TRBJ1-4; 9 nucleotides align to TRBD1. The receptor was derived from a C3H/HeJ mouse with alopecia areata. The strain's MHC type: H2-k. Incomplete CDR3 DNA: TGTGCCAGCGGGACAGGGTACGAA. This translates into CASGTGYE. The entire CDR3 reads CASGTGYERLFF.